Listed below are T cell receptor beta chains from one sample, sequenced in a study of vaccination effects on CD4 cells after COVID-19. These receptors have no known antigen. TCRdb keeps only in-frame clones here, not all; method: immunoSEQ multiplex PCR. Of 40,000 to 45,000 clones listed, less than 85% were seen once; the top ten hold around 3.3%. The sample was CD4+ T cells from PBMCs cultured without peptide, taken after COVID-19 vaccination. Receptors were obtained from a human donor who had a prior SARS-CoV-2 infection. CDR3s include the opening cysteine and the closing phenylalanine or tryptophan. The order of the fields is J gene, CDR3 length, D gene, clone size, V gene, CDR3 protein, CDR3 DNA. The D gene is left open where the match is weak. Some rows mark clone size as missing; the rest say once, few, many or name a class of expanded clone.

j_call: TRBJ1-1; cdr3_length: 14; d_call: .; clone_size: .; v_call: TRBV9; cdr3_aa: CASSPRVENTEAFF; cdr3_nt: TGTGCCAGCAGCCCGAGGGTGGAGAACACTGAAGCTTTCTTT
j_call: TRBJ2-1; cdr3_length: 14; d_call: .; clone_size: few; v_call: TRBV18; cdr3_aa: CASSPRVGYNEQFF; cdr3_nt: TGTGCCAGCTCACCACGTGTGGGGTACAATGAGCAGTTCTTC
j_call: TRBJ2-7; cdr3_length: 15; d_call: TRBD2; clone_size: once; v_call: TRBV5-1; cdr3_aa: CASSLSGGASYEQYF; cdr3_nt: TGCGCCAGCAGCCTTAGCGGGGGGGCCTCCTACGAGCAGTACTTC
j_call: TRBJ2-7; cdr3_length: 11; d_call: .; clone_size: few; v_call: TRBV30; cdr3_aa: CALTLAYEQYF; cdr3_nt: TGTGCCTTGACCCTAGCCTACGAGCAGTACTTC
j_call: TRBJ1-3; cdr3_length: 14; d_call: TRBD1; clone_size: .; v_call: TRBV7-9; cdr3_aa: CASSSRTGGDTIYF; cdr3_nt: TGTGCCAGCAGCTCGCGGACAGGGGGAGACACCATATATTTT
j_call: TRBJ2-1; cdr3_length: 16; d_call: TRBD2; clone_size: .; v_call: TRBV7-2; cdr3_aa: CASSRASGSSYNEQFF; cdr3_nt: TGTGCCAGCAGCCGGGCTAGCGGGAGCTCCTACAATGAGCAGTTCTTC
j_call: TRBJ2-1; cdr3_length: 11; d_call: .; clone_size: .; v_call: TRBV6-6; cdr3_aa: CASSPRDEQFF; cdr3_nt: TGTGCCAGCAGTCCTAGGGACGAGCAGTTCTTC
j_call: TRBJ1-5; cdr3_length: 16; d_call: TRBD1; clone_size: .; v_call: TRBV4-1; cdr3_aa: CASSQTALRGPQPQHF; cdr3_nt: TGCGCCAGCAGCCAAACAGCCCTTAGGGGGCCTCAGCCCCAGCATTTT
j_call: TRBJ2-6; cdr3_length: 16; d_call: .; clone_size: .; v_call: TRBV5-1; cdr3_aa: CASSLQGGSGANVLTF; cdr3_nt: TGCGCCAGCAGCTTGCAGGGGGGCTCTGGGGCCAACGTCCTGACTTTC
j_call: TRBJ2-1; cdr3_length: 15; d_call: .; clone_size: once; v_call: TRBV7-2; cdr3_aa: CASSLDRGGYNEQFF; cdr3_nt: TGTGCCAGCAGCTTAGACAGGGGGGGCTACAATGAGCAGTTCTTC
j_call: TRBJ1-5; cdr3_length: 15; d_call: TRBD1; clone_size: .; v_call: TRBV18; cdr3_aa: CASSQGTASNQPQHF; cdr3_nt: TGTGCCAGCTCACAAGGGACAGCTAGCAATCAGCCCCAGCATTTT
j_call: TRBJ2-1; cdr3_length: 14; d_call: TRBD2; clone_size: .; v_call: TRBV2; cdr3_aa: CASSSASGSNEQFF; cdr3_nt: TGTGCCAGCAGTTCGGCTAGCGGGAGCAATGAGCAGTTCTTC
j_call: TRBJ2-3; cdr3_length: 13; d_call: .; clone_size: .; v_call: TRBV12-3/TRBV12-4; cdr3_aa: CASSLIGADTQYF; cdr3_nt: TGTGCCAGCAGTCTCATTGGGGCAGATACGCAGTATTTT
j_call: TRBJ2-2; cdr3_length: 13; d_call: .; clone_size: .; v_call: TRBV6-1; cdr3_aa: CASSERGPGELFF; cdr3_nt: TGTGCCAGCAGTGAGAGGGGTCCCGGGGAGCTGTTTTTT
j_call: TRBJ2-2; cdr3_length: 15; d_call: TRBD1; clone_size: .; v_call: TRBV28; cdr3_aa: CASSLSDRTTGELFF; cdr3_nt: TGTGCCAGCAGTTTGTCGGACAGGACCACCGGGGAGCTGTTTTTT
j_call: TRBJ1-4; cdr3_length: 16; d_call: .; clone_size: .; v_call: TRBV5-4; cdr3_aa: CASSSRDGRAREKLFF; cdr3_nt: TGTGCCAGCAGCTCCCGGGATGGGCGCGCTCGGGAAAAACTGTTTTTT
j_call: TRBJ2-1; cdr3_length: 13; d_call: .; clone_size: .; v_call: TRBV10-3; cdr3_aa: CAIMGRGSNEQFF; cdr3_nt: TGTGCCATCATGGGCAGGGGAAGCAATGAGCAGTTCTTC
j_call: TRBJ2-5; cdr3_length: 13; d_call: .; clone_size: few; v_call: TRBV18; cdr3_aa: CASSPGLGETQYF; cdr3_nt: TGTGCCAGCTCACCCGGACTGGGAGAGACCCAGTACTTC
j_call: TRBJ2-5; cdr3_length: 19; d_call: .; clone_size: .; v_call: TRBV19; cdr3_aa: CASSIGSSSRPPFLETQYF; cdr3_nt: TGTGCCAGTAGTATTGGGAGTAGCTCACGCCCCCCCTTCTTGGAGACCCAGTACTTC
j_call: TRBJ2-1; cdr3_length: 16; d_call: TRBD2; clone_size: once; v_call: TRBV5-1; cdr3_aa: CASSPLLAGAYNEQFF; cdr3_nt: TGCGCCAGCAGCCCCCTCCTAGCGGGGGCCTACAATGAGCAGTTCTTC
j_call: TRBJ1-1; cdr3_length: 14; d_call: .; clone_size: .; v_call: TRBV5-1; cdr3_aa: CASSSEGGGAEAFF; cdr3_nt: TGCGCCAGCAGCTCCGAGGGAGGGGGGGCTGAAGCTTTCTTT
j_call: TRBJ2-3; cdr3_length: 15; d_call: TRBD2; clone_size: .; v_call: TRBV10-3; cdr3_aa: CATLSSGRASDTQYF; cdr3_nt: TGTGCCACCCTTTCGAGCGGGAGGGCGTCAGATACGCAGTATTTT
j_call: TRBJ2-7; cdr3_length: 14; d_call: .; clone_size: .; v_call: TRBV4-2; cdr3_aa: CASSHPGNSYEQYF; cdr3_nt: TGTGCCAGCAGCCACCCGGGAAACTCCTACGAGCAGTACTTC
j_call: TRBJ2-1; cdr3_length: 15; d_call: TRBD1; clone_size: .; v_call: TRBV15; cdr3_aa: CATSKQGSSYNEQFF; cdr3_nt: TGTGCCACCAGCAAACAGGGGAGCTCCTACAATGAGCAGTTCTTC
j_call: TRBJ1-1; cdr3_length: 13; d_call: .; clone_size: few; v_call: TRBV2; cdr3_aa: CASSDQGNTEAFF; cdr3_nt: TGTGCCAGCAGTGACCAGGGGAACACTGAAGCTTTCTTT
j_call: TRBJ1-4; cdr3_length: 10; d_call: .; clone_size: .; v_call: TRBV20-1; cdr3_aa: CSAPYGKLFF; cdr3_nt: TGCAGTGCCCCCTATGGAAAACTGTTTTTT
j_call: TRBJ1-5; cdr3_length: 15; d_call: .; clone_size: .; v_call: TRBV6-1; cdr3_aa: CASSELRTWGQPQHF; cdr3_nt: TGTGCCAGCAGTGAATTGAGGACCTGGGGTCAGCCCCAGCATTTT
j_call: TRBJ2-7; cdr3_length: 14; d_call: TRBD1; clone_size: .; v_call: TRBV4-3; cdr3_aa: CASSQGGQWHEQYF; cdr3_nt: TGCGCCAGCAGCCAAGGGGGACAGTGGCACGAGCAGTACTTC
j_call: TRBJ2-1; cdr3_length: 16; d_call: TRBD2; clone_size: .; v_call: TRBV7-8; cdr3_aa: CASSSRLAGAYNEQFF; cdr3_nt: TGTGCCAGCAGCTCCCGACTAGCGGGGGCCTACAATGAGCAGTTCTTC
j_call: TRBJ2-3; cdr3_length: 17; d_call: TRBD2; clone_size: .; v_call: TRBV28; cdr3_aa: CASRLAGGLSTLDTQYF; cdr3_nt: TGTGCCAGCAGACTAGCGGGAGGATTGTCTACCCTAGATACGCAGTATTTT
j_call: TRBJ2-5; cdr3_length: 17; d_call: TRBD1; clone_size: .; v_call: TRBV7-9; cdr3_aa: CASSLRTGPRRSETQYF; cdr3_nt: TGTGCCAGCAGCTTAAGGACAGGGCCACGGAGGTCGGAGACCCAGTACTTC
j_call: TRBJ2-5; cdr3_length: 15; d_call: .; clone_size: .; v_call: TRBV4-1; cdr3_aa: CASSQDRVSGKTQYF; cdr3_nt: TGCGCCAGCAGCCAAGATAGAGTCTCCGGCAAGACCCAGTACTTC
j_call: TRBJ2-5; cdr3_length: 24; d_call: TRBD2; clone_size: .; v_call: TRBV27; cdr3_aa: CASSLSGGKASASGRAISSETQYF; cdr3_nt: TGTGCCAGCAGTTTATCGGGGGGGAAAGCCTCGGCTAGCGGGAGGGCCATATCATCCGAGACCCAGTACTTC
j_call: TRBJ1-3; cdr3_length: 15; d_call: .; clone_size: .; v_call: TRBV7-9; cdr3_aa: CASSRSLDPGNTIYF; cdr3_nt: TGTGCCAGCAGCCGCTCACTTGATCCTGGAAACACCATATATTTT
j_call: TRBJ1-3; cdr3_length: 15; d_call: .; clone_size: .; v_call: TRBV19; cdr3_aa: CASSIRAGPGNTIYF; cdr3_nt: TGTGCCAGTAGTATCAGGGCTGGTCCTGGAAACACCATATATTTT
j_call: TRBJ2-7; cdr3_length: 16; d_call: .; clone_size: .; v_call: TRBV7-2; cdr3_aa: CASSLVGASGGYEQYF; cdr3_nt: TGTGCCAGCAGCTTAGTAGGGGCCAGCGGTGGCTACGAGCAGTACTTC
j_call: TRBJ2-5; cdr3_length: 15; d_call: TRBD1; clone_size: .; v_call: TRBV6-2/TRBV6-3; cdr3_aa: CASSHQDRDQETQYF; cdr3_nt: TGTGCCAGCAGTCACCAGGACAGGGATCAAGAGACCCAGTACTTC
j_call: TRBJ2-1; cdr3_length: 15; d_call: .; clone_size: .; v_call: TRBV5-1; cdr3_aa: CASSLAVSSYNEQFF; cdr3_nt: TGCGCCAGCAGCTTGGCGGTAAGCTCCTACAATGAGCAGTTCTTC
j_call: TRBJ1-2; cdr3_length: 8; d_call: .; clone_size: .; v_call: TRBV30; cdr3_aa: CALDGYTF; cdr3_nt: TGTGCCTTAGACGGCTACACCTTC
j_call: TRBJ1-2; cdr3_length: 14; d_call: .; clone_size: .; v_call: TRBV5-4; cdr3_aa: CASSLVQGRYGYTF; cdr3_nt: TGTGCCAGCAGCTTGGTACAGGGTCGGTATGGCTACACCTTC
j_call: TRBJ2-5; cdr3_length: 21; d_call: TRBD2; clone_size: .; v_call: TRBV15; cdr3_aa: CATSREQGFGTSGDWEETQYF; cdr3_nt: TGTGCCACCAGCAGAGAACAAGGGTTTGGGACTAGCGGGGATTGGGAAGAGACCCAGTACTTC
j_call: TRBJ2-1; cdr3_length: 16; d_call: TRBD2; clone_size: few; v_call: TRBV5-6; cdr3_aa: CASSSSLAGVQNEQFF; cdr3_nt: TGTGCCAGCAGCTCGAGCCTAGCGGGAGTGCAGAATGAGCAGTTCTTC
j_call: TRBJ2-3; cdr3_length: 16; d_call: TRBD2; clone_size: .; v_call: TRBV24-1; cdr3_aa: CATSDTTLAARDTQYF; cdr3_nt: TGTGCCACCAGTGATACAACGCTAGCGGCACGAGATACGCAGTATTTT
j_call: TRBJ2-2; cdr3_length: 12; d_call: .; clone_size: .; v_call: TRBV5-1; cdr3_aa: CASSSSPGELFF; cdr3_nt: TGCGCCAGCAGCTCTAGTCCCGGGGAGCTGTTTTTT
j_call: TRBJ1-1; cdr3_length: 11; d_call: .; clone_size: .; v_call: TRBV2; cdr3_aa: CASRVNTEAFF; cdr3_nt: TGTGCCAGCAGGGTGAACACTGAAGCTTTCTTT
j_call: TRBJ2-5; cdr3_length: 16; d_call: TRBD2; clone_size: .; v_call: TRBV3-1/TRBV3-2; cdr3_aa: CASAGSSGGIQETQYF; cdr3_nt: TGTGCCAGCGCGGGGAGTAGCGGGGGTATCCAAGAGACCCAGTACTTC
j_call: TRBJ2-1; cdr3_length: 16; d_call: TRBD2; clone_size: .; v_call: TRBV6-4; cdr3_aa: CASSAASGGLYNEQFF; cdr3_nt: TGTGCCAGCAGTGCAGCTAGCGGGGGCTTATACAATGAGCAGTTCTTC
j_call: TRBJ1-4; cdr3_length: 16; d_call: .; clone_size: .; v_call: TRBV7-9; cdr3_aa: CASSARGGTGNEKLFF; cdr3_nt: TGTGCCAGCAGCGCACGGGGGGGGACGGGTAATGAAAAACTGTTTTTT
j_call: TRBJ1-1; cdr3_length: 13; d_call: .; clone_size: .; v_call: TRBV9; cdr3_aa: CASSVQMNTEAFF; cdr3_nt: TGTGCCAGCAGCGTTCAGATGAACACTGAAGCTTTCTTT
j_call: TRBJ1-1; cdr3_length: 13; d_call: .; clone_size: few; v_call: TRBV7-8; cdr3_aa: CASRLDTNTEAFF; cdr3_nt: TGTGCCAGCAGGCTCGACACAAACACTGAAGCTTTCTTT
j_call: TRBJ1-6; cdr3_length: 15; d_call: .; clone_size: .; v_call: TRBV2; cdr3_aa: CASSEIGHSNSPLHF; cdr3_nt: TGTGCCAGCAGTGAAATTGGACACTCTAATTCACCCCTCCACTTT
j_call: TRBJ1-1; cdr3_length: 13; d_call: .; clone_size: few; v_call: TRBV7-9; cdr3_aa: CASSFVENTEAFF; cdr3_nt: TGTGCCAGCAGCTTTGTTGAGAACACTGAAGCTTTCTTT